The source of this T cell receptor (beta chain) is a study of T-cell reconstitution after alpha-beta-depleted transplantation in children. Broader study findings: T-cell counts and diversity at one year post-transplant came mainly from newly produced T cells. Surviving recipient T cells and thymic progenitors produced the high day-60 TCRbeta diversity seen in some patients. Several hundred graft clones that had expanded were reportedly the source of alpha-beta T cells about two months after transplant.

Unmatched junction bases numbered 3, after V lost 0 bases and J lost 2 bases. Per germline, CDR1 SGHRS and CDR2 YFSETQ. This CDR3 is 15 amino acids long. There are a few counts of this clonotype. Antigen specificity is unknown. Molecular barcoding with unique molecular identifiers was used for the TCRbeta library. TCRdb re-analysed the PCR reads in MiXCR, keeping a single row per CDR3 protein. This table has 780,000 or so distinct CDR3 sequences, under 20% appearing once. The receptor was derived from a male patient younger than 18 who had a stem cell transplant for acute lymphoblastic leukemia, so the T cells may come from the graft donor. The chain is built from TRBV5-1 and TRBJ2-5; 8 bases match TRBD2. The source was PBMCs, mostly from graft donor cells, collected 360 days after TCRalphabeta/CD19-depleted stem cell transplant. The CDR3 DNA reads TGCGCCAGCAGCTTGGCGGGACTAGAACAAGAGACCCAGTACTTC. It is translated as CASSLAGLEQETQYF.